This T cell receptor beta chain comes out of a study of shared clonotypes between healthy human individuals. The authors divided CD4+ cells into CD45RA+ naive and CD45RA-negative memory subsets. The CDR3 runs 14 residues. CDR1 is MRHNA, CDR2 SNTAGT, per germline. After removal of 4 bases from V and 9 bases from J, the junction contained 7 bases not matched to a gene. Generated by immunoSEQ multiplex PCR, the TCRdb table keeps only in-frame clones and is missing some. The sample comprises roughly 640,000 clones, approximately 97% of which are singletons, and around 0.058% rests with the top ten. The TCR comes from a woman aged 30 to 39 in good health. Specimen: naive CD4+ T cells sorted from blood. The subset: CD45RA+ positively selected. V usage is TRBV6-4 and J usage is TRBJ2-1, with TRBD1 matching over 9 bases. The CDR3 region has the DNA TGTGCCAGCAGTGTTAACAGGGGGCTGGGTGAGCAGTTCTTC. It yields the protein CASSVNRGLGEQFF.